These 16 T cell receptor beta chains came from one sample sequenced in a study of post-analysis software for immune sequencing data. Their cognate antigens are unknown. Unique molecular identifiers tagged the TCR beta cDNA libraries. MiXCR, applied by TCRdb to the PCR reads, yields one record per CDR3 protein. The sample comprises approximately 570,000 distinct CDR3 sequences, around 40% of which are singletons, and 1.7% rests with the top ten. Overall study results and limits: Comparison of patients with controls showed roughly five TRBV segments more frequent in patients, TRBV5-6, TRBV5-1 and TRBV20-1 among them.

The sequencing input was blood. The source of these receptors is a girl aged 10-17 years with multiple sclerosis.

The sample holds one count of this clonotype. This chain connects TRBV6-6 to TRBJ1-4, with no clear D. The CDR3 contains 15 residues. The V gene's germline CDR1 is MNHNY and CDR2 SVGAGI (reference sequence). V was pared by 2 bases and J by 8 bases, with 15 bases between. The CDR3 loop is CASSYPRVGGEKLFF. In nucleotides, the CDR3 is TGTGCCAGCAGTTACCCGAGGGTGGGAGGGGAAAAACTGTTTTTT.

The CDR3 region is CASSKARGNEQFF. DNA for the CDR3: TGTGCCAGCAGCAAAGCGCGGGGGAATGAGCAGTTCTTC. The V gene is TRBV21-1, the J gene TRBJ2-1; the D call in the table, TRBD1, was not verified against the DNA. TRBV21-1 is a pseudogene locus. The CDR3 consists of 13 residues.

The rearrangement uses TRBV11-2 and TRBJ2-3, with TRBD2 identical over 11 bases. CDR1 is SGHAT and CDR2 is FQNNGV in the germline V gene. CDR3 length equals 16 residues. Trimming cost V 7 bases and J 6 bases; bases outside gene matches: 12. The CDR3 here is CASKKPGSGGADTQYF. CDR3 bases: TGTGCCAGCAAAAAACCGGGTAGCGGGGGGGCGGATACGCAGTATTTT.

The genes are TRBV4-1 and TRBJ2-5; D is perhaps TRBD1 or TRBD2 (6 bases each). V was cut by 0 bases and J by 7 bases, with 24 bases left in between. The CDR3 is made up of 18 amino acids. The germline V gene has CDR1 MGHRA and CDR2 YSYEKL. The CDR3 region is CASSQETGGGTPLGTQYF. DNA for the CDR3: TGCGCCAGCAGCCAAGAGACGGGTGGAGGGACACCCTTGGGGACCCAGTACTTC.

This clonotype was counted between two and nine times. The chain is built from TRBV6-5 and TRBJ2-7; perhaps D is TRBD1 or TRBD2 (5 bases each). V lost 7 bases and J lost 3, with 22 bases in between. In germline, CDR1 is MNHEY, CDR2 SVGAGI. The CDR3 has 16 residues. CDR3 sequence reads: CASNPSAWGSYYEQYF. The CDR3 coding sequence is TGTGCCAGCAACCCCAGTGCCTGGGGGAGCTACTACGAGCAGTACTTC.

The chain combines TRBV29-1 with TRBJ1-1; TRBD1 is a possible D gene (6 bases). V was pared by 6 bases and J by 9 bases, with 17 bases between. CDR1 SQVTM and CDR2 ANQGSEA come from the germline V gene. CDR3 length equals 12 residues. CDR3 region: CSVNPTDSKAFF. The CDR3 region has the DNA TGCAGCGTCAACCCTACGGACAGCAAAGCTTTCTTT.

The genes are TRBV20-1 and TRBJ1-6; D may be TRBD1 (6 bases). The V end lost 0 bases, the J end lost 8 bases, and 14 bases lay between the germline ends. The germline gives CDR1 DFQATT, CDR2 SNEGSKA (reference sequence). This CDR3 has 15 residues. CDR3 DNA sequence: TGCAGTGCTAGAGATTCGGGACACCAAGATTCACCCCTCCACTTT. It codes for CSARDSGHQDSPLHF.

The V and J genes are TRBV3-1 and TRBJ2-1; D possibly corresponds to TRBD2 (6 bases). V was pared by 3 bases and J by 7 bases, with 13 bases between. There are 14 residues in the CDR3. CDR1 and CDR2 (germline): LGHDT, YNNKEL (reference sequence). CDR3 amino acids: CASSHSKRANEQFF. The CDR3 region has the DNA TGTGCCAGCAGCCACAGCAAGCGGGCGAATGAGCAGTTCTTC.

The chain links TRBV7-9 to TRBJ1-1; D gene uncertain. The CDR3 extends over 15 amino acids. Germline-derived CDR1 and CDR2 are SEHNR and FQNEAQ (reference sequence). V was trimmed by 1 base and J by 5 bases, leaving 14 bases between them. CDR3: CASSLEVKKWTEAFF. The CDR3 DNA reads as TGTGCCAGCAGCTTAGAAGTGAAGAAGTGGACTGAAGCTTTCTTT.

This clonotype was detected many times. The rearrangement uses TRBV7-2 and TRBJ1-6, with no clear D. Trimming cost V 3 bases and J 6 bases, with 6 bases left between them. The germline gives CDR1 SGHTA, CDR2 FQGNSA. The CDR3 is 13 amino acids. CDR3 residues: CASSFEINSPLHF. The DNA for the CDR3 is TGTGCCAGCAGCTTCGAGATTAATTCACCCCTCCACTTT.

The gene calls are TRBV5-1 and TRBJ2-7; D possibly corresponds to TRBD2 (5 bases). Looked up from germline, CDR1 is SGHRS and CDR2 is YFSETQ. The V end lost 3 bases, the J end lost 3 bases, and 13 bases lay between the germline ends. The CDR3 has 14 amino acids. CDR3 DNA: TGCGCCAGCAGCTATGGAGGCGGTAACTACGAGCAGTACTTC. Translating it yields CASSYGGGNYEQYF.

This chain joins TRBV4-1 and TRBJ2-1; D is possibly TRBD1 (7 bases). Near its end, the DNA agrees better with TRBJ2-7, so the J call may be wrong. From germline, CDR1 is MGHRA and CDR2 YSYEKL. This CDR3 is built from 15 residues. This chain's CDR3 is CASSHGQGGSYEQYF. As DNA, the CDR3 is TGCGCCAGCAGCCATGGCCAGGGGGGATCCTACGAGCAGTACTTC.

The chain uses TRBV7-2 and TRBJ2-1, with TRBD2 matching 7 bases. J gave up 6 bases and V 6 bases, and 11 bases lay outside the gene matches. CDR1 is SGHTA, CDR2 FQGNSA, per germline. The CDR3 length is 15 residues. The CDR3 loop reads CASSPPGGSANEQFF. The CDR3 nucleotides read TGTGCCAGCAGTCCCCCAGGCGGGAGTGCCAATGAGCAGTTCTTC.

This chain links TRBV12-3 or TRBV12-4 with TRBJ2-1, with TRBD1 matching 8 bases. Trimming took 5 bases from V and 8 from J; bases not matched to a gene: 8. The CDR3 has 14 amino acids. CDR3 sequence (DNA): TGTGCCAGCAGTCAAGGACAGGGACCGGATGAGCAGTTCTTC. It is translated as CASSQGQGPDEQFF.

The chain uses TRBV5-1 and TRBJ1-1, with 10 bases matching TRBD1. Trimming at V came to 0 bases and at J to 6 bases, leaving 2 bases not matched to a gene. CDR1 and CDR2 (germline): SGHRS, YFSETQ. The CDR3 spans 14 residues. CDR3 sequence: CASSLGQGAAEAFF. CDR3 DNA sequence: TGCGCCAGCAGCTTGGGACAGGGGGCGGCTGAAGCTTTCTTT.

This clonotype was detected only a few times. The rearrangement joins TRBV5-5 to TRBJ1-2; D gene uncertain. V was cut by 0 bases and J by 13 bases, with 7 bases left in between. Germline V lookup: CDR1 SGHKS, CDR2 YYEKEE (reference sequence). CDR3 size: 10 residues. The CDR3 region has the DNA TGTGCCAGCAGCTTGGAGGCTTCCACCTTC. Protein sequence: CASSLEASTF.